The sequence of this T cell receptor (beta chain) was determined in a study of shared clonotypes between healthy human individuals. Regarding the study as a whole: Depth of sequencing was expected to influence donor clonotype sharing. Of the naive CD4 clonotypes, roughly 5.5% were shared across a few donors.

The CDR3 is 17 residues long. Germline V gene sequence: CDR1 LGHNA, CDR2 YSLEER. With 0 bases clipped from V and 2 bases from J, the junction kept 5 bases outside the gene matches. The assay was immunoSEQ multiplex PCR, and TCRdb's table has in-frame clones only and misses some. Here the sample spans tens of thousands of clones, about 64% being singletons. This clone appeared many times. Its antigen is still unknown. Adult donors, all healthy and HIV-negative, had no recent acute infections or vaccinations. This TCR came from a man under 40 in good health. The sample taken for sequencing was memory CD8+ T cells sorted from blood. Subset: CD45RO+ cells pooled with CCR7-negative TemRA cells. The chain combines TRBV4-3 with TRBJ2-1; 9 positions agree with TRBD1. This CDR3 is CASSQESGQGPYNEQFF. In nucleotides, the CDR3 is TGCGCCAGCAGCCAAGAGTCAGGACAGGGGCCCTACAATGAGCAGTTCTTC.